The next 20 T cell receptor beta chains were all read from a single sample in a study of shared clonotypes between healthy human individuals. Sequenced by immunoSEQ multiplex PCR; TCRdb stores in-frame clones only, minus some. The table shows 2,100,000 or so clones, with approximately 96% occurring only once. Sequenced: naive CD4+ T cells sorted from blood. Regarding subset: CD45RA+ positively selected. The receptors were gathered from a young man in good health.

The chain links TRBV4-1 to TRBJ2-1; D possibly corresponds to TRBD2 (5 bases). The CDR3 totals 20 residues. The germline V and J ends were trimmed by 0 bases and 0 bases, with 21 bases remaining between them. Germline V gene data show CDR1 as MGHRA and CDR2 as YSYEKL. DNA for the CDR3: TGCGCCAGCAGCCAAGATCATTCAGCGGTTATACTTAGCTCCTACAATGAGCAGTTCTTC. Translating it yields CASSQDHSAVILSSYNEQFF.

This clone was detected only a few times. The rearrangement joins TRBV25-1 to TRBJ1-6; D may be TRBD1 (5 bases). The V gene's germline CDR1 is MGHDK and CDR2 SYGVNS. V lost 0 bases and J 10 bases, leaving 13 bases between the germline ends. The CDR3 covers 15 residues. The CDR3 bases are TGTGCCAGCAGTGAATACGGACATAAGGAGTCACCCCTCCACTTT. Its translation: CASSEYGHKESPLHF.

The CDR3 spells CASSLDRGAQYF. Written as DNA, the CDR3 is TGTGCCAGCAGCTTAGATAGGGGAGCGCAGTATTTT. The chain has TRBV11-2 and TRBJ2-3, with D perhaps given as TRBD1 or TRBD2 (5 bases each). Germline lookup yields CDR1 SGHAT and CDR2 FQNNGV. With 0 bases removed from V and 10 bases from J, the gap between germline ends came to 8 bases. This CDR3 has 12 amino acids.

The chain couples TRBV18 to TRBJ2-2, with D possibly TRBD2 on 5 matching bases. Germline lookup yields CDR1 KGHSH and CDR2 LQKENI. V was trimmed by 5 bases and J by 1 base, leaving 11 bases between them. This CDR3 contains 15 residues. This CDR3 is CASSSGPQNTGELFF. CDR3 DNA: TGTGCCAGCTCAAGCGGACCCCAGAACACCGGGGAGCTGTTTTTT.

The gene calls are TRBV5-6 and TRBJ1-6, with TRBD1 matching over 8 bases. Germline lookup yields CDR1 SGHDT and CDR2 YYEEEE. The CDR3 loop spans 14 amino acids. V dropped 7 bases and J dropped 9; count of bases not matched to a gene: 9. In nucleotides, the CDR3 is TGTGCCAGCGGCAGACAGGGGCTACTTTCACCCCTCCACTTT. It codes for CASGRQGLLSPLHF.

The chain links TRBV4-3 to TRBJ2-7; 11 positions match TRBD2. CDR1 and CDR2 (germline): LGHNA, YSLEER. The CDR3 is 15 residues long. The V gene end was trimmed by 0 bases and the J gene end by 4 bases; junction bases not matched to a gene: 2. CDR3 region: CASSQETSGRYEQYF. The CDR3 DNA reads TGCGCCAGCAGCCAAGAAACTAGCGGGAGATACGAGCAGTACTTC.

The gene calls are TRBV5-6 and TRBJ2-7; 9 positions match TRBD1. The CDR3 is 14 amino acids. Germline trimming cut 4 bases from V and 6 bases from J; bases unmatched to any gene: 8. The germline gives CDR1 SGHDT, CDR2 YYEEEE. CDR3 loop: CASSHGTGYFEQYF. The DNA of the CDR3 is TGTGCCAGCAGCCACGGGACAGGGTACTTCGAGCAGTACTTC.

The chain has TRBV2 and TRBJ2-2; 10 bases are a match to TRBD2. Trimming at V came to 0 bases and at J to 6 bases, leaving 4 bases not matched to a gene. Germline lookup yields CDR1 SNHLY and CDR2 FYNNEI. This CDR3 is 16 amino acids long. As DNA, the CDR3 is TGTGCCAGCAGTGAAGCTAGCGGGGGGTTCCCCGGGGAGCTGTTTTTT. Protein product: CASSEASGGFPGELFF. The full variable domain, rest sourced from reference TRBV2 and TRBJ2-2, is EPEVTQTPSHQVTQMGQEVILRCVPISNHLYFYWYRQILGQKVEFLVSFYNNEISEKSEIFDDQFSVERPDGSNFTLKIRSTKLEDSAMYFCASSEASGGFPGELFFGEGSRLTVL.

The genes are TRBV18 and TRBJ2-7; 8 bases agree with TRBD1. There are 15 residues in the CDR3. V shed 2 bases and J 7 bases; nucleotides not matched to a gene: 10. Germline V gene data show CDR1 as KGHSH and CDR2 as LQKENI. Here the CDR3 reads CASSPLAGGAGEQYF. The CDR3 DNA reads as TGTGCCAGCTCACCATTGGCAGGGGGCGCGGGGGAGCAGTACTTC.

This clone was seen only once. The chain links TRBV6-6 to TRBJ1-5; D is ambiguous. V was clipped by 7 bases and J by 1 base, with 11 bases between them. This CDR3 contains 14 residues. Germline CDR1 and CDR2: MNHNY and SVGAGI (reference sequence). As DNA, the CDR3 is TGTGCCAGCACCTATCGGGGAAGCAATCAGCCCCAGCATTTT. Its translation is CASTYRGSNQPQHF.

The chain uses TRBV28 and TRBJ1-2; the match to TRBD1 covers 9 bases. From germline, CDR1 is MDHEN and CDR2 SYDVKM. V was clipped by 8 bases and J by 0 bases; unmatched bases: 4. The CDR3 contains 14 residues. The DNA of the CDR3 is TGTGCCAGCGACAGGGGGGGAGCTAACTATGGCTACACCTTC. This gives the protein CASDRGGANYGYTF.

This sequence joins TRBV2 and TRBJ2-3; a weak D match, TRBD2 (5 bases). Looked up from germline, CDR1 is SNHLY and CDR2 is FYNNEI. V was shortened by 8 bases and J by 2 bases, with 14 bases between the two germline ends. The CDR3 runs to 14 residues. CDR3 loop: CASREDSHTDTQYF. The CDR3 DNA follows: TGTGCCAGCCGGGAAGACTCCCACACAGATACGCAGTATTTT.

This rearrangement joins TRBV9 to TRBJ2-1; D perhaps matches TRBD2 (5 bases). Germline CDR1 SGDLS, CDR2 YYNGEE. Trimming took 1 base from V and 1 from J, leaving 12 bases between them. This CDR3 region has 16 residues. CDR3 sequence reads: CASSVIAGVSYNEQFF. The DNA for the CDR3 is TGTGCCAGCAGCGTAATCGCCGGGGTTTCCTACAATGAGCAGTTCTTC.

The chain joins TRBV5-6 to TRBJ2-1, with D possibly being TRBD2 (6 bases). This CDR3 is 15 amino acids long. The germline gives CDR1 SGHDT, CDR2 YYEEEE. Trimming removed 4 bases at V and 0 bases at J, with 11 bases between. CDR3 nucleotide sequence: TGTGCCAGCAGCCTAAGGACTATCTCCTACAATGAGCAGTTCTTC. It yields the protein CASSLRTISYNEQFF.

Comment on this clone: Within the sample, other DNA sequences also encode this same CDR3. The CDR3 is CASSLTSGSTDTQYF. CDR3 nucleotides: TGTGCCAGCAGCCTGACTAGCGGAAGCACAGATACGCAGTATTTT. The genes are TRBV5-4 and TRBJ2-3; TRBD2 aligns across 9 bases. Per the germline V gene, CDR1 is SGHNT and CDR2 is YYREEE (reference sequence). J gave up 0 bases and V 4 bases, and 3 bases lay outside the gene matches. This CDR3 spans 15 amino acids.

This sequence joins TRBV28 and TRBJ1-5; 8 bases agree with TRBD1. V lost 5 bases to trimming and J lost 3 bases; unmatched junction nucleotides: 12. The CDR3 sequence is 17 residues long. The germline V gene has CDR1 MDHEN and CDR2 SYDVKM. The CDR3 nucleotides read TGTGCCAGCAGTAACGCCCTGGACAGGGCCCTCAATCAGCCCCAGCATTTT. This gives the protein CASSNALDRALNQPQHF.

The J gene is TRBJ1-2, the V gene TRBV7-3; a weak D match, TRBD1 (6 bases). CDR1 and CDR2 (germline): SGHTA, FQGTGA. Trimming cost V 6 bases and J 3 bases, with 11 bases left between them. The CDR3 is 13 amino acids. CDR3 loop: CASSTDSYYGYTF. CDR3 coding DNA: TGTGCCAGCAGTACGGACAGCTACTATGGCTACACCTTC.

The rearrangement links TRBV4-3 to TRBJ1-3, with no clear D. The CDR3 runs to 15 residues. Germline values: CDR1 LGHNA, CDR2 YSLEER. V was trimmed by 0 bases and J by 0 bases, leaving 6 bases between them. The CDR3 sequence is CASSQEWSSGNTIYF. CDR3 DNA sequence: TGCGCCAGCAGCCAAGAATGGTCCTCTGGAAACACCATATATTTT.

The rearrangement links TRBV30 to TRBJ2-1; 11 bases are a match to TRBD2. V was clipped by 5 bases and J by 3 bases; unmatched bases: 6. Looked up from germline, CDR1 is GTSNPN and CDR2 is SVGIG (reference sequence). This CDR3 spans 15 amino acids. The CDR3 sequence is CAWRRLAGFYNEQFF. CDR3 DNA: TGTGCCTGGCGCCGACTAGCGGGGTTCTACAATGAGCAGTTCTTC.

The DNA for the CDR3 is TGTGCCAGTAGTACGTCGGCCGATACGCCCCAGCATTTT. Protein: CASSTSADTPQHF. The V gene is TRBV19, the J gene TRBJ1-5; no definite D call. Germline V gene data show CDR1 as LNHDA and CDR2 as SQIVND (reference sequence). The CDR3 is 13 amino acids. Trimming took 4 bases from V and 9 from J, leaving 13 bases between them.